This T cell receptor (beta chain) was sequenced in a study of blood T cell repertoires in COVID-19 (dated by TCRdb to about 2020). In the study overall: Collaborator samples came from the United States, Italy and Spain and covered acute and convalescent phases of COVID-19. The material from the prospective study consisted of cDNA or gDNA derived from T cells, B-cell-depleted T cells, or PBMCs. Deeply sampled blood TCRbeta repertoires from subjects exposed to, actively infected with, or recovered from COVID-19 were included in the dataset. The repertoires were released in a freely available public database intended as a resource for research on the immune response to SARS-CoV-2. The samples were drawn from two sources: the first 160 participants of the ongoing ImmuneRACE study, and 1,000 to 1,500 subjects contributed by 6 global collaborators. A de-identified subject ID, COVID-19 status, age in years and sex were almost always included in the sample metadata. Where available, HLA class I and class II types were taken from metadata supplied by the sample provider and were not determined by assay-based typing.

Enrolling through a virtual design, the prospective study's participants ranged in age from roughly 18 to 100 years and lived across 20 to 25 United States geographic areas. To assign participants to cohorts, the prospective study relied on clinical history that participants themselves reported in a screening survey and a study questionnaire. In the prospective study, whole blood, serum and a nasopharyngeal or oropharyngeal swab were collected from each participant by mobile phlebotomists. Additional blood draws and questionnaires over an approximately two-month period could optionally be provided by prospective study participants. Blood samples from the prospective study were shipped frozen or at room temperature prior to DNA extraction. CDR1 and CDR2 are read off the germline V gene as SNHLY and FYNNEI. Measured from the cysteine to the phenylalanine, the CDR3 is 14 residues long. CDR3 DNA is the only sequence kept; it has 42 bases, read in frame from the first base. The V end loses 6 bases and the J end loses 9 bases, and a stretch of 18 bases separates them.

As for this clone: Its antigen is still unknown. One base away there is no much larger clone; base qualities are not given.

TCRbeta CDR3 regions were amplified from genomic DNA by means of the immunoSEQ Assay, a bias-controlled multiplex PCR. As for the original processing: Within the assay, amplification of reference gene primers was used to estimate how many nucleated cells each sample contained. To quantify the absolute abundance of each unique TCRbeta CDR3 rearrangement, sequence reads were collapsed and filtered. For each sample, productive Simpson clonality was calculated as the square root of Simpson's diversity index over productive rearrangements. TCRdb carries this immuneACCESS record with in-frame sequences only. Its versions omit some clonotypes, under half of them owing to an unresolved V gene in the studies checked, with the rest unexplained. V and J calls and clone size are copied from that table; D and trimming were computed from the DNA. In all, the sample holds about 200,000 clones, and around 80% of those were seen once. Of the sample, approximately 7.4% is held by the ten largest clones.

Overall study outcomes, separate from this receptor: The quantity of clinical and demographic metadata differed by source and by participant and was supplied without curation.

Sample: PBMCs or T cells enriched from blood (not recorded which). The V and J segments used are TRBV2 and TRBJ2-1; TRBD2 is a weak D gene call, 5 bases matching. This TCR was sampled from a woman between 40 and 55 years old with acute COVID-19. DNA sequence: TGTGCCAGCAGACTTGAGACGGGGAAGGCTGAGCAGTTCTTC. Its translation is CASRLETGKAEQFF.